These T cell receptor beta chains were read from a single sample in a study of PD-L1 blockade in urothelial cancer. Using immunoSEQ multiplex PCR, the repertoire was profiled, and TCRdb retains in-frame clones only, with some absent. This table holds 50,000 to 55,000 clones, 70% to 90% found once. The material sequenced was PBMCs, taken around atezolizumab (anti-PD-L1) treatment. The receptors were sampled from a man between 60 and 70 years old with urothelial cancer. CDR3s include the opening cysteine and the closing phenylalanine or tryptophan. Each record gives: clone size, J gene, D gene, V gene, CDR3 protein, CDR3 DNA. D genes are given only for firm matches. Clone sizes are given selectively: once, few, many, or a class where the clone is expanded.

-	TRBJ1-1	TRBD1	TRBV7-9	CASSSTTGTGSTEAFF	TGTGCCAGCAGCTCCACTACCGGGACAGGGAGCACTGAAGCTTTCTTT
-	TRBJ1-1	TRBD1	TRBV4-1	CASSQGLGQGEAFF	TGCGCCAGCAGCCAAGGACTGGGACAGGGCGAAGCTTTCTTT
once	TRBJ2-3	TRBD2	TRBV6-6	CASNIAGSTDTQYF	TGTGCCAGCAATATAGCGGGAAGCACAGATACGCAGTATTTT
once	TRBJ1-3	-	TRBV9	CASSAPGRASGNTIYF	TGTGCCAGCAGCGCCCCGGGGAGAGCCTCTGGAAACACCATATATTTT
-	TRBJ2-6	-	TRBV5-1	CASSSPGSISGANVLTF	TGCGCCAGCAGCTCCCCGGGATCCATATCTGGGGCCAACGTCCTGACTTTC
-	TRBJ2-3	TRBD2	TRBV5-6	CASSLSGSGADTQYF	TGTGCCAGCAGCTTAAGCGGGAGTGGGGCAGATACGCAGTATTTT
-	TRBJ2-6	-	TRBV19	CASSIVSSSGANVLTF	TGTGCCAGTAGTATAGTGAGTAGCTCTGGGGCCAACGTCCTGACTTTC
-	TRBJ1-1	-	TRBV4-1	CASSRNAQGREGDTEAFF	TGCGCCAGCAGCCGAAACGCCCAAGGACGGGAGGGGGACACTGAAGCTTTCTTT
-	TRBJ2-3	TRBD2	TRBV4-1	CASSQSSGTSGNGGTDTQYF	TGCGCCAGCAGCCAGAGCTCCGGGACTAGCGGGAACGGGGGGACAGATACGCAGTATTTT
-	TRBJ2-7	TRBD1	TRBV19	CASRRDRGTYEQYF	TGTGCCAGTAGGAGGGACAGGGGTACCTACGAGCAGTACTTC
few	TRBJ1-1	-	TRBV11-2	CASSLDMWGGSGTEAFF	TGTGCCAGCAGCTTAGATATGTGGGGAGGTTCGGGCACTGAAGCTTTCTTT
-	TRBJ1-5	TRBD1	TRBV28	CASGGGQVNQPQHF	TGTGCCAGCGGGGGGGGACAGGTCAATCAGCCCCAGCATTTT
-	TRBJ2-3	TRBD2	TRBV13	CASSLVAGAKTTDTQYF	TGTGCCAGCAGCTTAGTAGCGGGAGCCAAGACCACAGATACGCAGTATTTT
-	TRBJ1-3	TRBD1	TRBV4-2	CASGTGDRVSGNTIYF	TGTGCCAGCGGAACTGGGGACAGGGTCTCTGGAAACACCATATATTTT
-	TRBJ2-7	-	TRBV7-9	CASSLYRGGVISYEQYF	TGTGCCAGCAGCCTTTATAGGGGGGGGGTCATCTCCTACGAGCAGTACTTC
-	TRBJ1-5	TRBD1	TRBV11-2	CASSFFGQGDQPQHF	TGTGCCAGCAGCTTTTTTGGACAGGGAGACCAGCCCCAGCATTTT
once	TRBJ2-2	-	TRBV4-1	CASSQDSLNAGIRTGELFF	TGCGCCAGCAGCCAAGATTCCCTGAATGCAGGGATTCGTACCGGGGAGCTGTTTTTT
-	TRBJ1-6	TRBD1	TRBV7-9	CASSLWTGEYNSPLHF	TGTGCCAGCAGCCTTTGGACAGGGGAATATAATTCACCCCTCCACTTT
-	TRBJ1-1	TRBD1	TRBV11-3	CASSFSTGTGGANTEAFF	TGTGCCAGCAGCTTTTCCACCGGGACAGGGGGCGCGAACACTGAAGCTTTCTTT
-	TRBJ2-7	TRBD2	TRBV10-3	CAISEPRLAAGSYEQYF	TGTGCCATCAGTGAACCGCGACTAGCCGCTGGCTCCTACGAGCAGTACTTC
-	TRBJ2-3	-	TRBV19	CASSIGGTDTQYF	TGTGCCAGTAGTATCGGGGGAACAGATACGCAGTATTTT
-	TRBJ1-4	TRBD1	TRBV2	CASSETGGGEKLFF	TGTGCCAGCAGTGAGACAGGGGGCGGAGAAAAACTGTTTTTT
-	TRBJ1-2	TRBD1	TRBV29-1	CSVEMIQGVVGYTF	TGCAGCGTTGAGATGATACAGGGGGTGGTTGGCTACACCTTC
-	TRBJ2-7	TRBD2	TRBV19	CASSLAGAASYEQYF	TGTGCCAGTAGCTTAGCGGGGGCCGCCTCCTACGAGCAGTACTTC
-	TRBJ1-5	TRBD1	TRBV19	CASSTFLTGESNQPQHF	TGTGCCAGTAGTACCTTCTTGACAGGGGAAAGCAATCAGCCCCAGCATTTT
-	TRBJ1-3	-	TRBV30	CAWSAGGNTIYF	TGTGCCTGGAGTGCCGGGGGAAACACCATATATTTT
-	TRBJ1-3	TRBD1	TRBV9	CASSIYPGTGANSGNTIYF	TGTGCCAGCAGCATCTACCCCGGGACAGGGGCCAACTCTGGAAACACCATATATTTT
-	TRBJ2-7	-	TRBV11-3	CASSFGGAPYEQYF	TGTGCCAGCAGCTTCGGCGGTGCCCCCTACGAGCAGTACTTC
-	TRBJ2-1	-	TRBV18	CASSLGLPSYNEQFF	TGTGCCAGCTCCCTTGGACTACCGTCCTACAATGAGCAGTTCTTC
-	TRBJ1-2	TRBD1	TRBV7-9	CASSLDAGTGDGYTF	TGTGCCAGCAGCTTGGATGCCGGGACAGGGGATGGCTACACCTTC
-	TRBJ2-5	TRBD2	TRBV7-9	CASSERGTSGLETQYF	TGTGCCAGCAGCGAACGCGGGACTAGCGGCTTAGAGACCCAGTACTTC
-	TRBJ2-7	-	TRBV4-1	CASSLAGNSYEQYF	TGCGCCAGCAGCCTTGCGGGGAATTCCTACGAGCAGTACTTC
-	TRBJ2-7	-	TRBV11-2	CASSFAHTSSYEQYF	TGTGCCAGCAGCTTTGCCCACACCTCCTCCTACGAGCAGTACTTC
-	TRBJ2-7	TRBD1	TRBV19	CASGRTPGQGRSFSSYEQYF	TGTGCCAGTGGCCGTACTCCGGGACAGGGTAGATCTTTTAGCTCCTACGAGCAGTACTTC
-	TRBJ2-5	TRBD1	TRBV7-2	CASGDRVQETQYF	TGTGCCTCCGGGGACAGGGTCCAAGAGACCCAGTACTTC
few	TRBJ2-7	TRBD1	TRBV9	CASSTSTGQATGQYF	TGTGCCAGCAGCACGTCGACGGGACAGGCAACAGGGCAGTACTTC
-	TRBJ2-5	-	TRBV7-2	CASSLYQETQYF	TGTGCCAGTTCTCTATACCAAGAGACCCAGTACTTC
-	TRBJ2-1	TRBD2	TRBV29-1	CSSRSGTSGRAEQFF	TGCAGCTCCCGCTCAGGGACTAGCGGGAGGGCCGAGCAGTTCTTC
-	TRBJ2-7	-	TRBV21-1	CASSKGLDEQYF	TGTGCCAGCAGCAAGGGACTAGACGAGCAGTACTTC
-	TRBJ1-2	TRBD1	TRBV5-4	CASSPGQGRANYGYTF	TGTGCCAGCAGCCCGGGACAGGGGCGAGCTAACTATGGCTACACCTTC
once	TRBJ2-1	TRBD2	TRBV19	CASSIIRTSGEQFF	TGTGCCAGTAGTATAATCAGGACTAGCGGAGAGCAGTTCTTC
-	TRBJ1-2	-	TRBV5-5	CASIPNPLTHGGYTF	TGTGCCAGCATCCCAAACCCACTGACCCACGGGGGCTACACCTTC
once	TRBJ1-2	TRBD1	TRBV7-9	CATLGGNRTGLNYGYTF	TGTGCCACCCTCGGGGGGAATCGGACAGGGCTTAACTATGGCTACACCTTC